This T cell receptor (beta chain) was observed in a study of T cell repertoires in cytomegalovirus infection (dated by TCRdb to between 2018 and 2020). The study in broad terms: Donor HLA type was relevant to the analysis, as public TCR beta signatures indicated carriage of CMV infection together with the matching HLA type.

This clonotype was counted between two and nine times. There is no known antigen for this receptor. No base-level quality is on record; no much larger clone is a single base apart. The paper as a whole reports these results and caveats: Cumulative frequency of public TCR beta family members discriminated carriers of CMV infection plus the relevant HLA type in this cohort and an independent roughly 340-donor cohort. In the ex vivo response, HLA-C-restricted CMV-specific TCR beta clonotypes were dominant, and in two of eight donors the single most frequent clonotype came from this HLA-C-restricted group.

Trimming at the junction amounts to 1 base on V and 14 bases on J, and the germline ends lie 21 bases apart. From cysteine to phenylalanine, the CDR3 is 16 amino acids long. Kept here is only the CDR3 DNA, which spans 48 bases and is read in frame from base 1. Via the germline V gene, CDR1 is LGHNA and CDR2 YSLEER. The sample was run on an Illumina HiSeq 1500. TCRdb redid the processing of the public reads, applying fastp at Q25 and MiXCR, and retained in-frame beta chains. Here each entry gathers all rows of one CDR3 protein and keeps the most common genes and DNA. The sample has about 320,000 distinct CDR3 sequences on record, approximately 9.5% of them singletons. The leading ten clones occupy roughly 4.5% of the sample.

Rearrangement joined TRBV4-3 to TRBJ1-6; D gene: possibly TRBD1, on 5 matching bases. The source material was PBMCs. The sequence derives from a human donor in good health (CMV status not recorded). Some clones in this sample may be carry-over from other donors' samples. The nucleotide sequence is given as TGCGCCAGCAGCCAAGTGGGGGACCCGAGTGCGGGTACCCTCCACTTT. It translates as CASSQVGDPSAGTLHF.